This T cell receptor beta chain was sequenced for a study of blood T cells in healthy people across ages. Across the whole study: Template switching captured about one barcoded beta molecule per two T cells. Whole-study findings and limits: No conclusive comparison of naive versus antigen-experienced cells was possible with unsorted PBMCs.

With a J-beta primer mix and a sample-barcoded 5' primer, a second PCR ran about 7 to 11 cycles. TCRdb re-analysed the 5' RACE reads in MiXCR, keeping a single row per CDR3 protein. Found here are some 1.5 million distinct CDR3 sequences, approximately 43% of them singletons; the top ten hold over 3.5%. For this clonotype: Its antigen is not known.

The trim removed 4 bases at V and 4 bases at J, leaving 6 bases unmatched. CDR1 and CDR2 (germline): SGHRS, YFSETQ. The CDR3 sequence is 17 residues long. The specimen sequenced was blood. The sequence was obtained from a young woman in good health. V usage is TRBV5-1 and J usage is TRBJ2-3; 16 bases match TRBD2. CDR3 DNA sequence: TGCGCCAGCAGCCCGGGACTAGCGGGAGGGCTTGCAGATACGCAGTATTTT. Translation: CASSPGLAGGLADTQYF.